There are a few counts of the clone carrying this T cell receptor (beta chain). Its antigen is currently unknown. Each CDR3 protein gets one entry after TCRdb re-called the 5' RACE reads with MiXCR. The sample contains roughly 690,000 distinct CDR3 sequences, around 6% of which appear only once. This record belongs to a study of identical twins. Study results and caveats: Twin pairs had excess sharing that was weaker in beta out-of-frame sequences.

CDR3 length equals 16 residues. Germline-derived CDR1 and CDR2 are SGHDN and FVKESK. Trimming took off 4 bases at V and 6 bases at J, with 21 bases between the two ends. The clonotype comes from a man aged 18 to 29 in good health. The chain employs TRBV14 and TRBJ1-1; D perhaps matches TRBD1 (6 bases). The sample taken for sequencing was naive T cells sorted from blood. CDR3 sequence reads: CASSRFFPGEGAEAFF. Here the CDR3 DNA reads TGTGCCAGCAGCCGTTTTTTTCCAGGAGAGGGGGCTGAAGCTTTCTTT.